The 27 T cell receptor beta chains below were found in one sample sequenced in a study of PD-L1 blockade in urothelial cancer. Repertoires were generated with immunoSEQ multiplex PCR, while TCRdb's copy carries only in-frame clones and drops some. The table has about 20,000 clones, approximately 86% seen once; the top ten hold about 3.8%. The material was PBMCs, obtained around atezolizumab (anti-PD-L1) treatment. These receptor sequences come from a middle-aged man with urothelial cancer.

The chain is built from TRBV9 and TRBJ2-3; D perhaps matches TRBD2 (6 bases). V was trimmed by 5 bases and J by 4 bases, leaving 20 bases between them. CDR1 SGDLS and CDR2 YYNGEE come from the germline V gene. The CDR3 is 16 residues long. The CDR3 bases are TGTGCCAGCAGTCGTCTGGAACTAGCTATCGCAGATACGCAGTATTTT. Translation gives CASSRLELAIADTQYF. The whole variable domain, remainder taken from reference TRBV9 and TRBJ2-3, is DSGVTQTPKHLITATGQRVTLRCSPRSGDLSVYWYQQSLDQGLQFLIQYYNGEERAKGNILERFSAQQFPDLHSELNLSSLELGDSALYFCASSRLELAIADTQYFGPGTRLTVL.

V gene TRBV9 combines with J gene TRBJ2-7; 7 bases match TRBD2. This CDR3 has 13 amino acids. The trim removed 3 bases at V and 6 bases at J, leaving 6 bases unmatched. The V gene's germline CDR1 is SGDLS and CDR2 YYNGEE. This CDR3 reads CASSAGAGLEQYF. The CDR3 bases are TGTGCCAGCAGCGCGGGAGCGGGGCTCGAGCAGTACTTC.

This chain joins TRBV18 and TRBJ2-1; 8 bases map to TRBD2. Germline CDR1 KGHSH, CDR2 LQKENI. The V gene end was trimmed by 4 bases and the J gene end by 8 bases; junction bases not matched to a gene: 7. CDR3 length: 14 residues. The CDR3 DNA reads as TGTGCCAGCTCACGTGCAGCGGGAGAGGATGAGCAGTTCTTC. Encoded protein: CASSRAAGEDEQFF.

Only a few counts were recorded for this clone. The genes are TRBV7-2 and TRBJ2-3; a weak D match, TRBD1 (6 bases). The CDR3 has 14 amino acids. The ends were cut back, 0 bases at V and 2 bases at J, with 6 bases in the middle. The germline CDR1 and CDR2 sequences are SGHTA and FQGNSA. CDR3 loop: CASSLAGATDTQYF. Written as DNA, the CDR3 is TGTGCCAGCAGCTTAGCGGGGGCCACAGATACGCAGTATTTT.

The chain links TRBV5-1 to TRBJ1-3; a possible D gene is TRBD1 (5 bases). This CDR3 has 17 amino acids. V lost 1 base and J 0 bases, leaving 14 bases between the germline ends. In germline, CDR1 is SGHRS, CDR2 YFSETQ. Here the CDR3 reads CASSLLGGNDSGNTIYF. The DNA of the CDR3 is TGCGCCAGCAGCTTGCTTGGGGGGAACGACTCTGGAAACACCATATATTTT.

Concerning this clone: This is likely a read error, given that the CDR3 carries no conserved phenylalanine or tryptophan at its end. The limits of the CDR3 on the DNA are not certain, so only TCRdb's listed CDR3 is given. The J gene is TRBJ1-1, the V gene TRBV20-1. The germline gives CDR1 DFQATT, CDR2 SNEGSKA (reference sequence). The CDR3 is 10 amino acids long, termini counted. CDR3 region: CSARGLGSPV.

A few counts support this clone. V gene TRBV7-2 combines with J gene TRBJ2-1; 7 nucleotides agree with TRBD2. Losses at the gene ends were 1 base for V and 6 bases for J; bases not matched to a gene: 3. CDR1 is SGHTA, CDR2 FQGNSA, per germline. The CDR3 extends over 14 amino acids. CDR3 in DNA: TGTGCCAGCAGCTTAGATTTAGCGGGCAATGAGCAGTTCTTC. It encodes CASSLDLAGNEQFF. Full variable domain (missing parts from reference TRBV7-2 and TRBJ2-1): GAGVSQSPSNKVTEKGKDVELRCDPISGHTALYWYRQSLGQGLEFLIYFQGNSAPDKSGLPSDRFSAERTGGSVSTLTIQRTQQEDSAVYLCASSLDLAGNEQFFGPGTRLTVL.

The CDR3, as DNA: TGTGCCAGTAGCCCCCGGGACAGGGATACCCCGGGATACTTC. This encodes CASSPRDRDTPGYF. The chain employs TRBV19 and TRBJ2-7, with TRBD1 matching over 9 bases. The CDR3 covers 14 residues. V shed 6 bases and J 13 bases; nucleotides not matched to a gene: 16. From germline, CDR1 is LNHDA and CDR2 SQIVND (reference sequence).

The V gene is TRBV11-2, the J gene TRBJ1-5; D perhaps matches TRBD1 (5 bases). The CDR3 has 15 residues. Germline V gives CDR1 SGHAT, CDR2 FQNNGV. V shed 3 bases and J shed 0 bases, with 9 bases lying between them. The chain's CDR3 is CASSLGLLSNQPQHF. The CDR3 DNA reads as TGTGCCAGCAGCTTGGGACTTCTTAGCAATCAGCCCCAGCATTTT.

This clone was counted a few times. This chain joins TRBV6-4 and TRBJ2-1; D not certain. Germline V gene data show CDR1 as MRHNA and CDR2 as SNTAGT. Trimming shortened V by 6 bases and J by 5 bases, and 14 bases separated the two germline ends. The CDR3 is 14 residues long. The CDR3, as DNA: TGTGCCAGCAGAATAGTATCGGGTCACAATGAGCAGTTCTTC. Its translation is CASRIVSGHNEQFF.

The count of this clone is one. The V gene is TRBV5-1, the J gene TRBJ2-7; TRBD1 matches 7 bases. With V trimmed by 0 bases and J by 3 bases, 6 bases remained unmatched. The CDR3 is 15 residues long. CDR1 and CDR2 (germline): SGHRS, YFSETQ. The CDR3 DNA follows: TGCGCCAGCAGCTTGGTTGAAGGGGGCGGCTACGAGCAGTACTTC. It is translated as CASSLVEGGGYEQYF. The full variable domain, rest sourced from reference TRBV5-1 and TRBJ2-7, is KAGVTQTPRYLIKTRGQQVTLSCSPISGHRSVSWYQQTPGQGLQFLFEYFSETQRNKGNFPGRFSGRQFSNSRSEMNVSTLELGDSALYLCASSLVEGGGYEQYFGPGTRLTVT.

The CDR3 here is CASSPGGWGNYGYTF. The CDR3 DNA sequence: TGTGCCAGCAGCCCCGGTGGGTGGGGCAACTATGGCTACACCTTC. The chain is built from TRBV13 and TRBJ1-2; possible D gene TRBD1, 5 bases. The germline V gene has CDR1 PRHDT and CDR2 FYEKMQ (reference sequence). Trimming stripped 5 bases from V and 2 bases from J, with 15 bases between. The CDR3 loop spans 15 amino acids. Together with reference TRBV13 and TRBJ1-2, the CDR3 gives the full variable domain: AAGVIQSPRHLIKEKRETATLKCYPIPRHDTVYWYQQGPGQDPQFLISFYEKMQSDKGSIPDRFSAQQFSDYHSELNMSSLELGDSALYFCASSPGGWGNYGYTFGSGTRLTVV.

V and J are TRBV27 and TRBJ2-1; TRBD2 aligns across 11 bases. V lost 5 bases to trimming and J lost 2 bases; unmatched junction nucleotides: 8. CDR3 length: 17 amino acids. The germline V gene encodes CDR1 MNHEY and CDR2 SMNVEV (reference sequence). The chain's CDR3 is CASSIIRLAGTYNEQFF. As DNA, the CDR3 is TGTGCCAGCAGTATAATCCGACTAGCGGGAACCTACAATGAGCAGTTCTTC.

The V gene is TRBV30, the J gene TRBJ1-2, with a tentative D call TRBD1 (6 bases). The germline V gene has CDR1 GTSNPN and CDR2 SVGIG (reference sequence). The CDR3 has 13 residues. Trimming removed 3 bases at V and 3 bases at J, with 11 bases between. CDR3 amino acids: CAWRTGWDYGYTF. CDR3 DNA: TGTGCCTGGAGGACAGGATGGGACTATGGCTACACCTTC.

The CDR3: CASSYSGSSTDTQYF. The CDR3 bases are TGCGCCAGCAGCTATAGCGGGTCTAGCACAGATACGCAGTATTTT. The chain links TRBV5-1 to TRBJ2-3; TRBD2 aligns across 7 bases. J lost 0 bases, V lost 3 bases, and 4 bases had no gene match. This CDR3 has 15 amino acids. CDR1 and CDR2 (germline): SGHRS, YFSETQ.

J is TRBJ2-7 and V is TRBV27; 12 positions match TRBD2. V trimming: 6 bases; J trimming: 4 bases; junction bases outside the gene matches: 25. Germline V gene sequence: CDR1 MNHEY, CDR2 SMNVEV (reference sequence). The CDR3 is 21 residues long. The CDR3 nucleotides read TGTGCCAGCAGCCGGCTAGCGGGAGGGCTGTGGGAACATAGCAGGGCTTACGAGCAGTACTTC. Translating it yields CASSRLAGGLWEHSRAYEQYF.

The rearrangement links TRBV11-2 to TRBJ2-1, with D possibly being TRBD2 (5 bases). In germline, CDR1 is SGHAT, CDR2 FQNNGV. This CDR3 is 11 amino acids long. V lost 5 bases and J lost 7, with 6 bases in between. The CDR3 loop reads CASSTGNEQFF. Written as DNA, the CDR3 is TGTGCCAGCAGCACGGGAAATGAGCAGTTCTTC.

V is TRBV7-3 and J is TRBJ2-1; perhaps TRBD2 as D (5 bases). Germline V CDR1 and CDR2: SGHTA, FQGTGA. The V and J ends lost 5 bases and 4 bases respectively, with 15 bases between them. The CDR3 is 15 residues long. The DNA for the CDR3 is TGTGCCAGCAGCCCAGGAGGCGTGGAGTACAATGAGCAGTTCTTC. It yields the protein CASSPGGVEYNEQFF.

The V call is TRBV7-6, the J call TRBJ2-5; D perhaps matches TRBD1 (6 bases). Trimming pared 5 bases from V and 3 bases from J, leaving 16 bases between. The CDR3 is 15 residues long. Germline CDR1 reads SGHVS; CDR2 reads FNYEAQ. This CDR3 is CASSPPGRDKETQYF. Written as DNA, the CDR3 is TGTGCCAGCAGCCCCCCAGGACGGGACAAAGAGACCCAGTACTTC.

The chain employs TRBV7-8 and TRBJ2-1; 11 nucleotides match TRBD2. Germline CDR1 and CDR2: SGHVS and FQNEAQ. There are 15 residues in the CDR3. J gave up 10 bases and V 5 bases, and 10 bases lay outside the gene matches. CDR3 bases: TGTGCCAGCAGCGTGGGACTAGCGGTGTTCGGAGAGCAGTTCTTC. Translating gives CASSVGLAVFGEQFF.

This clone was counted once. V gene TRBV7-9 combines with J gene TRBJ2-5, with TRBD2 as a possible D gene (5 bases). Germline-derived CDR1 and CDR2 are SEHNR and FQNEAQ (reference sequence). With 3 bases removed from V and 5 bases from J, the gap between germline ends came to 10 bases. This CDR3 spans 13 amino acids. The CDR3 loop reads CASSFPAGETQYF. The CDR3 DNA is TGTGCCAGCAGCTTCCCTGCGGGTGAGACCCAGTACTTC.

The V gene is TRBV18, the J gene TRBJ2-1; 9 nucleotides align to TRBD2. V dropped 2 bases and J dropped 9; count of bases not matched to a gene: 11. Germline loops: CDR1 KGHSH, CDR2 LQKENI. The CDR3 totals 16 residues. CDR3 DNA sequence: TGTGCCAGCTCACCAAGCCCAATCGGGACTAGCATTGAGCAGTTCTTC. Translation gives CASSPSPIGTSIEQFF.

The V gene is TRBV6-5, the J gene TRBJ2-4, with a weak D call TRBD1 (6 bases). The CDR3 loop spans 15 amino acids. Trimming pared 6 bases from V and 0 bases from J, leaving 12 bases between. The germline V gene has CDR1 MNHEY and CDR2 SVGAGI. CDR3 protein: CASSSTGLAKNIQYF. The CDR3 DNA reads as TGTGCCAGCAGCTCTACAGGGCTAGCCAAAAACATTCAGTACTTC.

The chain recombines TRBV27 with TRBJ2-3, with a tentative D call TRBD1 (6 bases). CDR1 and CDR2 (germline): MNHEY, SMNVEV (reference sequence). V was trimmed by 6 bases and J by 3 bases, leaving 13 bases between them. The CDR3 is 14 residues long. The DNA for the CDR3 is TGTGCCAGCAGCCGACAGGATGGGACAGATACGCAGTATTTT. Its protein is CASSRQDGTDTQYF.

This chain uses TRBV5-1 with TRBJ2-1; D might be TRBD1 (5 bases). The length of the CDR3 is 13 residues. Germline values: CDR1 SGHRS, CDR2 YFSETQ. V shed 0 bases and J shed 12 bases, with 13 bases lying between them. The CDR3, as DNA: TGCGCCAGCAGCTTGGAAAGGGGTCAGGGGCAGTTCTTC. It specifies CASSLERGQGQFF.

The chain's CDR3 is CASSLATGGNSGNTIYF. DNA of the CDR3: TGTGCCAGCAGCTTAGCGACAGGGGGCAACTCTGGAAACACCATATATTTT. The rearrangement joins TRBV11-2 to TRBJ1-3; 10 bases fit TRBD1. Germline V gene data show CDR1 as SGHAT and CDR2 as FQNNGV. There are 17 residues in the CDR3. J lost 0 bases, V lost 1 base, and 3 bases had no gene match.

CDR3 sequence: CASTPSKGGNQPQHF. In DNA form, the CDR3 reads TGTGCCAGCACCCCGTCGAAGGGAGGCAATCAGCCCCAGCATTTT. The chain combines TRBV6-5 with TRBJ1-5, with D unclear. Germline V gene data show CDR1 as MNHEY and CDR2 as SVGAGI. The V and J ends lost 7 bases and 2 bases respectively, with 15 bases between them. The CDR3 loop spans 15 amino acids.